Listed below are T cell receptor beta chains from one sample, sequenced in a study of T cells in Graves' hyperthyroidism and ophthalmopathy. In TCRdb, the multiplex PCR reads were re-called with MiXCR into one record per CDR3 protein. The repertoire holds 350,000 to 450,000 distinct CDR3 sequences, with approximately 15% as singletons. Sequences were obtained from blood. The receptors shown here come from an older woman with Graves' hyperthyroidism. The CDR3 runs from the conserved cysteine through the conserved F or W. The D gene is left open where the match is weak. Some rows mark clone size as missing; the rest say once, few, many or name a class of expanded clone.

size	V	J	D	length	DNA	CDR3
NA	TRBV5-1	TRBJ2-1	NA	15	TGCGCCAGCAGCTTGGAAGCCTTGGGGGTGAATGAGCAGTTCTTC	CASSLEALGVNEQFF
NA	TRBV20-1	TRBJ2-5	NA	15	TGCAGTGCTTCCCCCATGTGGGGGGCCAGGAAGACCCAGTACTTC	CSASPMWGARKTQYF
NA	TRBV28	TRBJ2-3	TRBD2	18	TGTGCCAGCAGCTCTAGCGGGAGCCCAATACCGTCCGCAGATACGCAGTATTTT	CASSSSGSPIPSADTQYF
many	TRBV3-1	TRBJ2-1	TRBD2	16	TGTGCCAGCAGCCAAGTTCTAGCGGGAGGGACCAATGAGCAGTTCTTC	CASSQVLAGGTNEQFF
many	TRBV2	TRBJ2-1	NA	13	TGTGCCAGCAGGGGCCTCTCCTACAATGAGCAGTTCTTC	CASRGLSYNEQFF
NA	TRBV20-1	TRBJ1-4	NA	15	TGCAGTGCTAGAGATGGGGCGGGGGATAATGAAAAACTGTTTTTT	CSARDGAGDNEKLFF
many	TRBV29-1	TRBJ2-1	TRBD2	14	TGCAGCGTTGAAGGGACTAGCGGGAGAAATGAGCAGTTCTTC	CSVEGTSGRNEQFF
NA	TRBV15	TRBJ1-1	NA	12	TGTGCCACCAGCAGCCTCAGTACTGAAGCTTTCTTT	CATSSLSTEAFF
few	TRBV9	TRBJ2-7	TRBD2	18	TGTGCCAGCAGCCCGGGACTAGCGGCTCTTCATTCCTCCTACGAGCAGTACTTC	CASSPGLAALHSSYEQYF
NA	TRBV7-2	TRBJ2-5	TRBD2	15	TGTGCCAGCAGCGAAGGACTAGCGGGAGCGGAGACCCAGTACTTC	CASSEGLAGAETQYF
many	TRBV12-3/TRBV12-4	TRBJ2-2	TRBD2	17	TGTGCCAGCAGTCCTGGTCTAGCGGGAGGGCAGGCCGGGGAGCTGTTTTTT	CASSPGLAGGQAGELFF
NA	TRBV5-1	TRBJ2-5	TRBD1	14	TGCGCCAGCAGCGTGGACCAGGGGGTCGAGACCCAGTACTTC	CASSVDQGVETQYF
many	TRBV19	TRBJ2-5	NA	14	TGTGCCAGTAGTATCGCGGGGGCAGGAGAGACCCAGTACTTC	CASSIAGAGETQYF
many	TRBV19	TRBJ2-1	TRBD2	16	TGTGCCAGTAAGATAGCGGGAGGGGGGTCCTACAATGAGCAGTTCTTC	CASKIAGGGSYNEQFF
NA	TRBV29-1	TRBJ2-7	TRBD1	13	TGCAGCGTTGAGCCACAGGGGTTGGACGAGCAGTACTTC	CSVEPQGLDEQYF
many	TRBV2	TRBJ2-2	NA	16	TGTGCCAGCAGCCGTGAGGCGGCACTTGGCACCGGGGAGCTGTTTTTT	CASSREAALGTGELFF
many	TRBV11-2	TRBJ2-1	TRBD2	15	TGTGCCAGCAGCTTTAGCGGGAGCTTCTACAATGAGCAGTTCTTC	CASSFSGSFYNEQFF
many	TRBV20-1	TRBJ2-1	NA	14	TGCAGTGCTAGAGAGGCCCGGGACATCGATGAGCAGTTCTTC	CSAREARDIDEQFF
NA	TRBV30	TRBJ2-1	NA	12	TGTGCCTGGAGTCGACCAGACAATGAGCAGTTCTTC	CAWSRPDNEQFF
NA	TRBV15	TRBJ2-7	NA	14	TGTGCCACCAGCAGAGATTACGAAACCTACGAGCAGTACTTC	CATSRDYETYEQYF
many	TRBV5-1	TRBJ1-5	TRBD1	16	TGCGCCAGCAGCCTAGGGGCAGGGGGCGCGGGTCAGCCCCAGCATTTT	CASSLGAGGAGQPQHF
few	TRBV5-1	TRBJ2-3	NA	16	TGCGCCAGCAGCTTGGATGGGGCCATAGGGACAGATACGCAGTATTTT	CASSLDGAIGTDTQYF
many	TRBV6-2/TRBV6-3	TRBJ1-2	TRBD1	15	TGTGCCAGCAGTTACCGGGACAGGGCTAACTATGGCTACACCTTC	CASSYRDRANYGYTF
many	TRBV6-1	TRBJ2-7	NA	13	TGTGCCGCCACCGAGAGGGGTAGCTACGAGCAGTACTTC	CAATERGSYEQYF
many	TRBV12-3/TRBV12-4	TRBJ1-1	NA	14	TGTGCCAGCCGATGGGGGGCGGGTGACACTGAAGCTTTCTTT	CASRWGAGDTEAFF
NA	TRBV7-2	TRBJ2-1	NA	14	TGTGCCAGCAGCTTCCTGACTAGGTCAAGGGAGCAGTTCTTC	CASSFLTRSREQFF
NA	TRBV6-5	TRBJ2-5	NA	13	TGTGCCAGCAGTTACGCTAGATCGGAGACCCAGTACTTC	CASSYARSETQYF
NA	TRBV5-1	TRBJ2-2	NA	14	TGCGCCAGCAGTTCTAGGGGGTCGGACGGGGAGCTGTTTTTT	CASSSRGSDGELFF
NA	TRBV11-2	TRBJ2-7	TRBD1	16	TGTGCCAGCAAGGGACAGGGCCTTGGGGATATATACGAGCAGTACTTC	CASKGQGLGDIYEQYF
many	TRBV28	TRBJ1-6	NA	12	TGTGCCAGCAGTTTCGGGGCTTCACCCCTCCACTTT	CASSFGASPLHF
many	TRBV12-3/TRBV12-4	TRBJ2-7	TRBD2	16	TGTGCCAGCAGTCCAAACGGACTAGCGGAGAGGGACGAGCAGTACTTC	CASSPNGLAERDEQYF
NA	TRBV27	TRBJ2-1	TRBD1	12	TGTGCCAGCAGTGGCGCAGGGGGAGAGCAGTTCTTC	CASSGAGGEQFF
many	TRBV7-9	TRBJ1-1	TRBD1	16	TGTGCCAGCAGCCCAGGGACAGGGGGCGGAGGGACTGAAGCTTTCTTT	CASSPGTGGGGTEAFF
NA	TRBV5-1	TRBJ1-3	NA	17	TGCGCCAGCAGCTTGGTGGGGGCGTCTAGGACTGGAAACACCATATATTTT	CASSLVGASRTGNTIYF
many	TRBV5-1	TRBJ1-2	TRBD1	16	TGCGCCAGCAGCTTGGAGACAGGGTCAGCTAACTATGGCTACACCTTC	CASSLETGSANYGYTF
NA	TRBV2	TRBJ2-5	NA	13	TGTGCCAGCAGCTGGGTGCGGGGAGAGACCCAGTACTTC	CASSWVRGETQYF
many	TRBV9	TRBJ2-2	TRBD2	14	TGTGCCAGCAGCGCCAGACTAGCGACCGGGGAGCTGTTTTTT	CASSARLATGELFF
many	TRBV5-1	TRBJ2-7	TRBD1	14	TGCGCCAGCAGCCGGGACAGGGCCGCAGAAAAGCAGTACTTC	CASSRDRAAEKQYF
NA	TRBV29-1	TRBJ2-2	TRBD2	15	TGCAGCGTTGAAGATCCCAGCGGGAGAATCGGGGAGCTGTTTTTT	CSVEDPSGRIGELFF
NA	TRBV7-2	TRBJ1-1	NA	14	TGTGCCAGCAGCTTAGTGGGGGGAGGAGCTGAAGCTTTCTTT	CASSLVGGGAEAFF